Listed below are T cell receptor beta chains from one sample, sequenced in a study of T-cell reconstitution after alpha-beta-depleted transplantation in children. TCRdb used MiXCR to reprocess the PCR reads, holding one entry per CDR3 protein. The repertoire holds about 310,000 distinct CDR3 sequences, with over 20% as singletons. The sequencing here drew on PBMCs, mostly from graft donor cells, taken 180 days after TCRalphabeta/CD19-depleted stem cell transplant. The receptors derive from a male patient aged 10 to 17 who had a stem cell transplant for acute lymphoblastic leukemia, so the T cells may come from the graft donor. CDR3s include the opening cysteine and the closing phenylalanine or tryptophan. The D gene is left open where the match is weak. Where a row states a size, it is once, few, many or the class of an expanded clone; other rows omit it.

D	size	V	J	CDR3	DNA
-	-	TRBV5-1	TRBJ1-1	CASSFFWRMNTEAFF	TGCGCCAGCAGCTTCTTTTGGAGAATGAACACTGAAGCTTTCTTT
TRBD1	few	TRBV27	TRBJ1-5	CASSPRGDNQPQHF	TGTGCCAGCAGCCCCAGGGGGGACAATCAGCCCCAGCATTTT
-	-	TRBV5-1	TRBJ2-1	CASSRPSGHNIEQFF	TGCGCCAGCAGCCGGCCGTCGGGACACAACATTGAGCAGTTCTTC
-	-	TRBV7-9	TRBJ2-1	CASSFQAEQFF	TGTGCCAGCAGCTTCCAGGCTGAGCAGTTCTTC
-	few	TRBV12-3/TRBV12-4	TRBJ1-5	CASSLTVNQPQHF	TGTGCCAGCAGTTTAACCGTCAATCAGCCCCAGCATTTT
TRBD1	-	TRBV2	TRBJ2-7	CASRSGQGRYEQYF	TGTGCCAGCAGAAGCGGACAGGGCCGCTACGAGCAGTACTTC
-	-	TRBV3-1	TRBJ2-1	CASSQDPLEYNEQFF	TGTGCCAGCAGCCAAGATCCCTTAGAGTACAATGAGCAGTTCTTC
TRBD2	few	TRBV6-1	TRBJ2-2	CASRPQETSGTRTGELFF	TGTGCCAGCAGACCCCAGGAGACTAGCGGGACTCGAACCGGGGAGCTGTTTTTT
-	few	TRBV6-1	TRBJ1-1	CASRGNIEEAFF	TGTGCCAGCAGGGGGAACATTGAAGAAGCTTTCTTT
-	many	TRBV12-3/TRBV12-4	TRBJ1-6	CASSSDSMSTSPLHF	TGTGCCAGCAGTTCTGACAGTATGTCCACTTCACCCCTCCACTTT
-	few	TRBV9	TRBJ1-1	CASSVLGGNTEAFF	TGTGCCAGCAGCGTACTTGGTGGAAACACTGAAGCTTTCTTT
-	few	TRBV5-1	TRBJ2-3	CASSLLDPSTDTQYF	TGCGCCAGCAGCTTGCTGGACCCGTCCACAGATACGCAGTATTTT
TRBD1	many	TRBV5-1	TRBJ2-7	CASSFGQGVYEQYF	TGCGCCAGCAGCTTTGGACAGGGGGTCTACGAGCAGTACTTC
-	few	TRBV13	TRBJ2-1	CASSLATGSYNEQFF	TGTGCCAGCAGCTTAGCGACTGGCTCCTACAATGAGCAGTTCTTC
-	-	TRBV27	TRBJ2-3	CASRDGRRDSTDTQYF	TGTGCCAGCCGAGACGGTCGTCGGGACTCCACAGATACGCAGTATTTT
TRBD1	-	TRBV24-1	TRBJ1-5	CATGTVSNQPQHF	TGTGCCACGGGGACAGTTAGCAATCAGCCCCAGCATTTT
-	-	TRBV7-8	TRBJ2-7	CASSLERVGVVYEQYF	TGTGCCAGCAGCTTAGAAAGGGTCGGGGTTGTGTACGAGCAGTACTTC
-	many	TRBV14	TRBJ2-1	CASSQWVNNEQFF	TGTGCCAGCAGCCAATGGGTAAACAATGAGCAGTTCTTC
-	-	TRBV12-3/TRBV12-4	TRBJ1-1	CASRSRQGLNTEAFF	TGTGCCAGCAGAAGCAGGCAGGGCCTGAACACTGAAGCTTTCTTT
TRBD2	-	TRBV10-3	TRBJ2-7	CAIGLAEVYEQYF	TGTGCCATCGGACTAGCGGAAGTCTACGAGCAGTACTTC
TRBD1	-	TRBV2	TRBJ1-5	CASRRGQGVSQPQHF	TGTGCCAGCAGACGGGGACAGGGGGTAAGTCAGCCCCAGCATTTT
-	-	TRBV7-9	TRBJ2-1	CASGSASSYNEQFF	TGTGCTTCCGGCTCCGCTAGCTCCTACAATGAGCAGTTCTTC
-	-	TRBV20-1	TRBJ2-7	CSARGYRYEQYF	TGCAGTGCTAGAGGTTACAGGTACGAGCAGTACTTC
-	-	TRBV11-2	TRBJ2-1	CASSFGREPPVLFYNEQFF	TGTGCCAGCAGCTTCGGTAGGGAGCCCCCAGTCCTGTTTTACAATGAGCAGTTCTTC
TRBD2	-	TRBV9	TRBJ2-2	CASSSRLAGSTGELFF	TGTGCCAGCAGCTCCCGACTAGCGGGGAGCACCGGGGAGCTGTTTTTT
TRBD2	few	TRBV9	TRBJ2-7	CASSVEGISGMTGEQYF	TGTGCCAGCAGCGTAGAGGGTATTAGCGGGATGACGGGAGAGCAGTACTTC
-	-	TRBV5-1	TRBJ1-1	CASSLIGKTGSEAFF	TGCGCCAGCAGCTTGATAGGGAAAACAGGGAGTGAAGCTTTCTTT
TRBD1	-	TRBV12-3/TRBV12-4	TRBJ2-1	CASSTGTGLYNEQFF	TGTGCCAGCAGCACCGGGACAGGGCTCTACAATGAGCAGTTCTTC
-	few	TRBV5-1	TRBJ1-3	CASSFTVSGNTIYF	TGCGCCAGCAGCTTTACGGTCTCTGGAAACACCATATATTTT
TRBD2	few	TRBV5-1	TRBJ2-1	CASSALSGSSYNEQFF	TGCGCCAGCAGCGCCCTTAGCGGGAGCTCCTACAATGAGCAGTTCTTC
TRBD1	few	TRBV6-1	TRBJ2-7	CASSRDSPYEQYF	TGTGCCAGCAGCCGGGACAGCCCCTACGAGCAGTACTTC
-	-	TRBV5-1	TRBJ2-7	CASSMDGRLGEQYF	TGCGCCAGCAGCATGGACGGCAGGTTGGGCGAGCAGTACTTC
-	-	TRBV15	TRBJ2-7	CATSRARWGEQYF	TGTGCCACCAGCAGAGCTCGCTGGGGAGAGCAGTACTTC
TRBD2	-	TRBV5-6	TRBJ2-1	CASSLDRGRRWDEQFF	TGTGCCAGCAGCTTGGATCGCGGGAGGCGCTGGGATGAGCAGTTCTTC
TRBD2	-	TRBV11-2	TRBJ2-7	CASSLSLRGLAASYEQYF	TGTGCCAGCAGCTTAAGTTTGAGGGGACTAGCGGCCTCCTACGAGCAGTACTTC
-	few	TRBV7-6	TRBJ2-1	CASSLARGRHSATYNEQFF	TGTGCCAGCAGCTTAGCTCGCGGCAGGCATTCGGCAACCTACAATGAGCAGTTCTTC
TRBD1	-	TRBV6-1	TRBJ2-3	CASRTDRVITDTQYF	TGTGCCAGCAGGACGGACAGGGTCATCACAGATACGCAGTATTTT
-	-	TRBV27	TRBJ2-1	CASSLTPGYNEQFF	TGTGCCAGCAGTTTAACGCCCGGATACAATGAGCAGTTCTTC
TRBD2	-	TRBV7-8	TRBJ2-5	CASSLPSGRAVETQYF	TGTGCCAGCAGCTTACCTAGCGGGAGGGCCGTCGAGACCCAGTACTTC
-	few	TRBV5-1	TRBJ1-5	CASSLAGGLGQPQHF	TGCGCCAGCAGCTTGGCCGGCGGACTAGGGCAGCCCCAGCATTTT
TRBD2	-	TRBV19	TRBJ2-3	CASRRLAGVPDTQYF	TGTGCCAGTAGGAGACTAGCGGGAGTACCAGATACGCAGTATTTT
TRBD2	-	TRBV9	TRBJ2-2	CASRDNLGLEPQTNTGELFF	TGTGCCAGCAGGGATAACCTCGGACTAGAACCCCAAACGAACACCGGGGAGCTGTTTTTT